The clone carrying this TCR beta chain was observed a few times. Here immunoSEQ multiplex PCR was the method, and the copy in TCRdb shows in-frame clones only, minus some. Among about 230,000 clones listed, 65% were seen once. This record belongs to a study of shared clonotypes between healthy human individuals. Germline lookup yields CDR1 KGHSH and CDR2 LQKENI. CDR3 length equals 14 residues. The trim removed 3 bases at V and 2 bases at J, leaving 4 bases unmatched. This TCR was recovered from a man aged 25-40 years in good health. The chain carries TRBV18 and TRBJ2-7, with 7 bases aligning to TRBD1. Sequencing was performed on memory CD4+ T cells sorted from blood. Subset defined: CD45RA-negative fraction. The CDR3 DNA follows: TGTGCCAGCTCACCGGGGACAGAAACCTACGAGCAGTACTTC. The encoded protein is CASSPGTETYEQYF.